These T cell receptor beta chains were read from a single sample in a study of T-cell memory formation after mild COVID-19. One entry per CDR3 protein, called by TCRdb with MiXCR from the 5' RACE reads. This table holds under 550,000 distinct CDR3 sequences, approximately 18% found once. Sequenced sample: PBMCs or a T cell subset sorted from them (not recorded which). The receptor source for this set is a man between 18 and 29 years old who had mild COVID-19 (a few samples of this study predate the infection). Cell type and time point are not known. Both conserved end residues are part of each CDR3. D genes are given only for firm matches. For some rows the clone size is stated as once, few or many, or as a class when expanded; others skip it.

abundance: many; j_gene: TRBJ2-3; d_gene: .; v_gene: TRBV7-6; CDR3nt: TGTGCCAGCAGCCAACTAGCCGGAGAGACGTATTTT; CDR3aa: CASSQLAGETYF
abundance: .; j_gene: TRBJ1-5; d_gene: TRBD1; v_gene: TRBV7-8; CDR3nt: TGTGCCAGCAGCCTTAGGACAGGGGCAGGGTATCAGCCCCAGCATTTT; CDR3aa: CASSLRTGAGYQPQHF
abundance: .; j_gene: TRBJ1-2; d_gene: .; v_gene: TRBV7-9; CDR3nt: TGTGCCAGCAGCCAAAATCTAGGCTATGGCTACACCTTC; CDR3aa: CASSQNLGYGYTF
abundance: .; j_gene: TRBJ2-2; d_gene: .; v_gene: TRBV7-9; CDR3nt: TGTGCCAGCAGCTTAGGGCAGCTGTTTTTT; CDR3aa: CASSLGQLFF
abundance: few; j_gene: TRBJ2-5; d_gene: TRBD2; v_gene: TRBV5-1; CDR3nt: TGCGCCAGCAGCTTGGGAACTAGCGGGTTGTACCAAGAGACCCAGTACTTC; CDR3aa: CASSLGTSGLYQETQYF
abundance: .; j_gene: TRBJ1-5; d_gene: .; v_gene: TRBV12-3/TRBV12-4; CDR3nt: TGTGCCAGCAGTTTTGGGCCGGGACGGGGGGAACCCCAGCATTTT; CDR3aa: CASSFGPGRGEPQHF
abundance: few; j_gene: TRBJ2-1; d_gene: .; v_gene: TRBV6-2/TRBV6-3; CDR3nt: TGTGCCAGCGCTGACATGGCCTACAATGAGCAGTTCTTC; CDR3aa: CASADMAYNEQFF
abundance: .; j_gene: TRBJ2-1; d_gene: .; v_gene: TRBV12-3/TRBV12-4; CDR3nt: TGTGCCAGCGGTCAGGGTAGATTGGAGTTCTTC; CDR3aa: CASGQGRLEFF
abundance: .; j_gene: TRBJ2-2; d_gene: .; v_gene: TRBV12-5; CDR3nt: TGTGCTAGTGGTTTTGGCACAACCGGGATACCACTTATCGGGGAGCTGTTTTTT; CDR3aa: CASGFGTTGIPLIGELFF
abundance: .; j_gene: TRBJ2-1; d_gene: .; v_gene: TRBV12-5; CDR3nt: TGTGCTAGTGGCCCTCCGACGGGGCCCACCTACAATGAGCAGTTCTTC; CDR3aa: CASGPPTGPTYNEQFF
abundance: many; j_gene: TRBJ2-2; d_gene: .; v_gene: TRBV7-2; CDR3nt: TGTGCCAGCAGCTTAGCGAGGAACACCGGGGAGCTGTTTTTT; CDR3aa: CASSLARNTGELFF
abundance: .; j_gene: TRBJ1-2; d_gene: .; v_gene: TRBV3-1; CDR3nt: TGTGCCAGCAGCCGAGAGAGGACCTTCTATGGCTACACCTTC; CDR3aa: CASSRERTFYGYTF
abundance: few; j_gene: TRBJ1-2; d_gene: .; v_gene: TRBV20-1; CDR3nt: TGCAGTGCTACAGGGGACGTCGTTACCTACACCTTC; CDR3aa: CSATGDVVTYTF
abundance: few; j_gene: TRBJ1-5; d_gene: .; v_gene: TRBV3-1; CDR3nt: TGTGCCAGCAGCCCATATGGGGGAAATCAGCCCCAGCATTTT; CDR3aa: CASSPYGGNQPQHF
abundance: .; j_gene: TRBJ2-3; d_gene: TRBD2; v_gene: TRBV6-2/TRBV6-3; CDR3nt: TGTGCCAGCAGAGCGGGGGTGTCAGATACGCAGTATTTT; CDR3aa: CASRAGVSDTQYF
abundance: few; j_gene: TRBJ2-5; d_gene: .; v_gene: TRBV7-9; CDR3nt: TGTGCCAGCAGGGCCGTGGGAGAGGCAGAGACCCAGTACTTC; CDR3aa: CASRAVGEAETQYF
abundance: few; j_gene: TRBJ1-4; d_gene: TRBD1; v_gene: TRBV7-9; CDR3nt: TGTGCCAGCAGCGTCATGATGACAGGGGTAGAAAAACTGTTTTTT; CDR3aa: CASSVMMTGVEKLFF
abundance: .; j_gene: TRBJ2-1; d_gene: TRBD2; v_gene: TRBV20-1; CDR3nt: TGCAGTGCTACTCCCGCTAGCGGGGGCCGTAATGAGCAGTTCTTC; CDR3aa: CSATPASGGRNEQFF
abundance: .; j_gene: TRBJ2-3; d_gene: .; v_gene: TRBV24-1; CDR3nt: TGTGCCACCAGTGATTTGGCGGATCGGGATACGCAGTATTTT; CDR3aa: CATSDLADRDTQYF
abundance: .; j_gene: TRBJ1-5; d_gene: TRBD1; v_gene: TRBV4-3; CDR3nt: TGCGCCAGCAGCCAAGTTCAGGGGGACTATGAGCCCCAGCATTTT; CDR3aa: CASSQVQGDYEPQHF
abundance: .; j_gene: TRBJ2-2; d_gene: .; v_gene: TRBV6-2/TRBV6-3; CDR3nt: TGTGCCAGCAGTTCCCCTCCCGGCGGGGCGCGCACCGGGGAGCTGTTTTTT; CDR3aa: CASSSPPGGARTGELFF
abundance: few; j_gene: TRBJ1-1; d_gene: .; v_gene: TRBV5-1; CDR3nt: TGCGCCAGCAGCGGGCAATCCGACACTGAAGCTTTCTTT; CDR3aa: CASSGQSDTEAFF
abundance: few; j_gene: TRBJ1-4; d_gene: TRBD1; v_gene: TRBV20-1; CDR3nt: TGCAGTGCTAGAGACAGGACAGGGGCCGAAAAACTGTTTTTT; CDR3aa: CSARDRTGAEKLFF
abundance: .; j_gene: TRBJ2-3; d_gene: .; v_gene: TRBV5-4; CDR3nt: TGTGCCAGCAGCTTGGATAAACTTAACACAGATACGCAGTATTTT; CDR3aa: CASSLDKLNTDTQYF
abundance: few; j_gene: TRBJ1-1; d_gene: .; v_gene: TRBV6-2/TRBV6-3; CDR3nt: TGTGCCACCTCGGATTACGAGAACACTGAAGCTTTCTTT; CDR3aa: CATSDYENTEAFF
abundance: .; j_gene: TRBJ1-2; d_gene: .; v_gene: TRBV20-1; CDR3nt: TGCAGTGCAGGACGGACAGCGGACACTGGAGGCTACACCTTC; CDR3aa: CSAGRTADTGGYTF
abundance: few; j_gene: TRBJ1-1; d_gene: .; v_gene: TRBV7-9; CDR3nt: TGTGCCAGCGTTTGGGGGTGGAACACTGAAGCTTTCTTT; CDR3aa: CASVWGWNTEAFF
abundance: .; j_gene: TRBJ2-5; d_gene: .; v_gene: TRBV7-6; CDR3nt: TGTGCCAGCAGCCCCCATCCGGGGCAAGAGACCCAGTACTTC; CDR3aa: CASSPHPGQETQYF
abundance: .; j_gene: TRBJ1-5; d_gene: .; v_gene: TRBV15; CDR3nt: TGTGCCACCAGCAGAGAGGGAGGGGGAAATCAGCCCCAGCATTTT; CDR3aa: CATSREGGGNQPQHF
abundance: many; j_gene: TRBJ2-1; d_gene: TRBD1; v_gene: TRBV5-1; CDR3nt: TGCGCCAGCACCTTCCTCGGGACAGGGATCTACAATGAGCAGTTCTTC; CDR3aa: CASTFLGTGIYNEQFF
abundance: once; j_gene: TRBJ1-2; d_gene: .; v_gene: TRBV20-1; CDR3nt: TGCAGTGCTAGGGGGACGGTCCGAGGCTACACCTTC; CDR3aa: CSARGTVRGYTF
abundance: .; j_gene: TRBJ2-2; d_gene: TRBD2; v_gene: TRBV20-1; CDR3nt: TGCAGCGTTCAGCGGGGATGGAACACCGGGGAGCTGTTTTTT; CDR3aa: CSVQRGWNTGELFF
abundance: .; j_gene: TRBJ2-5; d_gene: .; v_gene: TRBV5-1; CDR3nt: TGCGCCAGTTTCGACAACCCCGCCGGCCAAGAGACCCAGTACTTC; CDR3aa: CASFDNPAGQETQYF
abundance: .; j_gene: TRBJ1-1; d_gene: .; v_gene: TRBV20-1; CDR3nt: TGCAGTGCTAGAGCCGCCCGGGGCACTGAAGCTTTCTTT; CDR3aa: CSARAARGTEAFF
abundance: few; j_gene: TRBJ2-4; d_gene: .; v_gene: TRBV5-1; CDR3nt: TGCGCCAGCAGCTCCGGGACACCTAAAAACATTCAGTACTTC; CDR3aa: CASSSGTPKNIQYF
abundance: .; j_gene: TRBJ2-1; d_gene: TRBD2; v_gene: TRBV20-1; CDR3nt: TGCAGTGTTCCGACTAGCGGGGGGCTCAATGAGCAGTTCTTC; CDR3aa: CSVPTSGGLNEQFF
abundance: .; j_gene: TRBJ2-3; d_gene: .; v_gene: TRBV7-3; CDR3nt: TGTGCCAGCAGCTTAGCCAGGGATAGTGATACGCAGTATTTT; CDR3aa: CASSLARDSDTQYF
abundance: .; j_gene: TRBJ1-6; d_gene: .; v_gene: TRBV19; CDR3nt: TGTGCCAGTAGTCAGGGTGCGAATTCACCCCTCCACTTT; CDR3aa: CASSQGANSPLHF
abundance: .; j_gene: TRBJ1-1; d_gene: .; v_gene: TRBV6-5; CDR3nt: TGTGCCACCGTCCGGGGGAGGGGAGTCGGCACTGAAGCTTTCTTT; CDR3aa: CATVRGRGVGTEAFF
abundance: .; j_gene: TRBJ2-5; d_gene: .; v_gene: TRBV7-2; CDR3nt: TGTGCCAGCAGCTTAGTTATGACAGGAATAACAGATACGCAGTACTTC; CDR3aa: CASSLVMTGITDTQYF
abundance: few; j_gene: TRBJ2-3; d_gene: TRBD2; v_gene: TRBV20-1; CDR3nt: TGCAGTGCTAGAGATCACGGGACTAGCGGGGGCACAGATACGCAGTATTTT; CDR3aa: CSARDHGTSGGTDTQYF
abundance: .; j_gene: TRBJ2-2; d_gene: TRBD2; v_gene: TRBV4-1; CDR3nt: TGCGCCAGCAGCCCCCCGACTAGCGGGGGACCTAACACCGGGGAGCTGTTTTTT; CDR3aa: CASSPPTSGGPNTGELFF
abundance: .; j_gene: TRBJ2-7; d_gene: .; v_gene: TRBV6-2/TRBV6-3; CDR3nt: TGTGCCAGCAGTTACGAGGGTTACTACGAGCAGTACTTC; CDR3aa: CASSYEGYYEQYF
abundance: few; j_gene: TRBJ2-7; d_gene: .; v_gene: TRBV29-1; CDR3nt: TGCAGCGTCCGGACACCCGCCGACTACGAGCAGTACTTC; CDR3aa: CSVRTPADYEQYF
abundance: few; j_gene: TRBJ1-3; d_gene: .; v_gene: TRBV12-3/TRBV12-4; CDR3nt: TGTGCCAGCAGTCATGGACAGCTGGGAAACACCATATATTTT; CDR3aa: CASSHGQLGNTIYF
abundance: .; j_gene: TRBJ2-1; d_gene: TRBD1; v_gene: TRBV15; CDR3nt: TGTGCCACCAGCAGGCTAACCGGGACAGGGGAGAATGAGCAGTTCTTC; CDR3aa: CATSRLTGTGENEQFF
abundance: few; j_gene: TRBJ2-5; d_gene: TRBD1; v_gene: TRBV27; CDR3nt: TGTGCCAGCAGTTTTTTTGACAGGGGAAGAGAGACCCAGTACTTC; CDR3aa: CASSFFDRGRETQYF
abundance: .; j_gene: TRBJ1-6; d_gene: .; v_gene: TRBV7-2; CDR3nt: TGTGCCAGCAGCTTGTACGGATCCCAGAATTCACCCCTCCACTTT; CDR3aa: CASSLYGSQNSPLHF
abundance: many; j_gene: TRBJ2-1; d_gene: TRBD1; v_gene: TRBV5-1; CDR3nt: TGCGCCAGCAGCCCGGGACAGGTTGACTACAATGAGCAGTTCTTC; CDR3aa: CASSPGQVDYNEQFF
abundance: .; j_gene: TRBJ2-7; d_gene: TRBD1; v_gene: TRBV27; CDR3nt: TGTGCCAGCACTTCGGTCGGGGACAGAAGGCCCTACGAGCAGTACTTC; CDR3aa: CASTSVGDRRPYEQYF
abundance: few; j_gene: TRBJ2-3; d_gene: .; v_gene: TRBV28; CDR3nt: TGTGCCAGCAGTCCACGGGGGCTTACGCAGTATTTT; CDR3aa: CASSPRGLTQYF
abundance: .; j_gene: TRBJ2-7; d_gene: TRBD1; v_gene: TRBV7-9; CDR3nt: TGTGCCAGCAGCATCTGGACAGGCTACGAGCAGTACTTC; CDR3aa: CASSIWTGYEQYF
abundance: .; j_gene: TRBJ2-5; d_gene: .; v_gene: TRBV4-1; CDR3nt: TGCGCCAGCAGCCAAGGGGGGGTGTTTGAGACCCAGTACTTC; CDR3aa: CASSQGGVFETQYF
abundance: .; j_gene: TRBJ2-3; d_gene: TRBD1; v_gene: TRBV7-6; CDR3nt: TGTGCCAGCAGCTTAGTTGGGGGGACAGGCGAAGATACGCAGTATTTT; CDR3aa: CASSLVGGTGEDTQYF
abundance: few; j_gene: TRBJ2-2; d_gene: TRBD1; v_gene: TRBV4-1; CDR3nt: TGCGCCAGCAGCCAACGGACAGGGAACACCGGGGAGCTGTTTTTT; CDR3aa: CASSQRTGNTGELFF
abundance: .; j_gene: TRBJ1-5; d_gene: TRBD1; v_gene: TRBV5-1; CDR3nt: TGCGCCAGCAGCCCTGAAGGGACAGAGCGGCAGCCCCAGCATTTT; CDR3aa: CASSPEGTERQPQHF
abundance: few; j_gene: TRBJ2-3; d_gene: .; v_gene: TRBV27; CDR3nt: TGTGCCAGCAGTCCGTCGCCTAGCACAGATACGCAGTATTTT; CDR3aa: CASSPSPSTDTQYF
abundance: few; j_gene: TRBJ2-3; d_gene: .; v_gene: TRBV20-1; CDR3nt: TGCAGTGCTAATTTTATCTCGGGCAGGGTTGGAGATACGCAGTATTTT; CDR3aa: CSANFISGRVGDTQYF
abundance: .; j_gene: TRBJ2-3; d_gene: .; v_gene: TRBV12-3/TRBV12-4; CDR3nt: TGTGCCAGCAGGCAGACCGTTAGCACAGATACGCAGTATTTT; CDR3aa: CASRQTVSTDTQYF
abundance: many; j_gene: TRBJ2-1; d_gene: .; v_gene: TRBV5-1; CDR3nt: TGCGCCAGCAGCTTGGGCGTGGAAGGGAATGAGCAGTTCTTC; CDR3aa: CASSLGVEGNEQFF